The sequence of this T cell receptor (beta chain) was determined in a study of T cell changes during pregnancy in multiple sclerosis. The CDR3 has 12 residues. Germline V lookup: CDR1 SQVTM, CDR2 ANQGSEA. V lost 7 bases, J lost 7 bases, and 6 bases stayed unmatched. This table comes from immunoSEQ multiplex PCR, and its TCRdb copy is limited to in-frame clones, with some not included. The table has 55,000 to 75,000 clones, over 85% seen once. The sequences come from CD8+ T cells from peripheral blood mononuclear cells, collected in the second trimester of pregnancy. The rearrangement links TRBV29-1 to TRBJ2-1; the match to TRBD2 covers 8 bases. The sequence came from a female donor with multiple sclerosis, enrolled in a pregnancy study. The CDR3 bases are TGCAGCGCCGGGAGGGCGGGGAATGAGCAGTTCTTC. This codes for CSAGRAGNEQFF.